This T cell receptor beta chain was identified during a study of graft-versus-host responses after intestinal transplantation. The table came from immunoSEQ multiplex PCR; TCRdb's copy has only in-frame clones and leaves some out. Of some 7,100 clones listed, roughly 80% are singletons. To release intraepithelial and lamina propria lymphocytes, the graft tissue was processed. The V end lost 3 bases, the J end lost 3 bases, and 5 bases lay between the germline ends. The CDR3 runs to 13 residues. The germline gives CDR1 WNHNN, CDR2 SYGVQD (reference sequence). The chain uses TRBV10-1 and TRBJ2-2, with D tentatively TRBD1 (5 bases). This receptor was obtained from a human patient who received an intestinal transplant, so some T cells may come from the graft donor. The sequences come from ileum tissue, collected approximately 230 days after intestinal transplant. Here the CDR3 DNA reads TGCGCCAGCAGTGACAGGGACACCGGGGAGCTGTTTTTT. It encodes CASSDRDTGELFF.